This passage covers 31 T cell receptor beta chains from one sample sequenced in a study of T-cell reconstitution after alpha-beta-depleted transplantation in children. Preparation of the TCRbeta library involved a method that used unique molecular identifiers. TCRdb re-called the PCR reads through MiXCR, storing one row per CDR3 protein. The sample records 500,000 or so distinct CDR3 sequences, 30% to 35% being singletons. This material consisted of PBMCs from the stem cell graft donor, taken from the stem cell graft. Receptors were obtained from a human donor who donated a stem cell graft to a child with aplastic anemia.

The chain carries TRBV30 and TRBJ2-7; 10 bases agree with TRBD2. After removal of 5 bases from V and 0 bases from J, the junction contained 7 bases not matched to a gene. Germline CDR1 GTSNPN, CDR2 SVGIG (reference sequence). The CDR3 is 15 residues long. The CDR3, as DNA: TGTGCCTGGGCCAAGGGACTAGCGAGCTCCTACGAGCAGTACTTC. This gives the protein CAWAKGLASSYEQYF.

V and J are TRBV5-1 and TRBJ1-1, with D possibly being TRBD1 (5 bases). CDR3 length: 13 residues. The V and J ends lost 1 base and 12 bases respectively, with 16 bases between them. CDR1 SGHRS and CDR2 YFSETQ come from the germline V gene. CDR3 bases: TGCGCCAGCAGCTTGAGGGAGGCAGGGCGGACTTTCTTT. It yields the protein CASSLREAGRTFF.

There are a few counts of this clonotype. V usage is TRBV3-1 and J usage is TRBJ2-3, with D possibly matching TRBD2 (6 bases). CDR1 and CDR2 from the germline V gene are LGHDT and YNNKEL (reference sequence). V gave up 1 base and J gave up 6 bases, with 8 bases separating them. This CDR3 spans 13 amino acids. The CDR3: CASSQGGRDTQYF. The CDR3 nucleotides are TGTGCCAGCAGCCAAGGGGGGAGGGATACGCAGTATTTT.

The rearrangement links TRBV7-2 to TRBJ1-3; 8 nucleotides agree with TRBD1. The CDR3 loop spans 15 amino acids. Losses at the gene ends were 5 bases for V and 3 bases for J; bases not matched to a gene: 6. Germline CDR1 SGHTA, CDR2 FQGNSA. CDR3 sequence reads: CASSLQGVFGNTIYF. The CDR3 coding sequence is TGTGCCAGCAGCCTACAGGGGGTTTTTGGAAACACCATATATTTT. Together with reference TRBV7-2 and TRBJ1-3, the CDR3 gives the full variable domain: GAGVSQSPSNKVTEKGKDVELRCDPISGHTALYWYRQSLGQGLEFLIYFQGNSAPDKSGLPSDRFSAERTGGSVSTLTIQRTQQEDSAVYLCASSLQGVFGNTIYFGEGSWLTVV.

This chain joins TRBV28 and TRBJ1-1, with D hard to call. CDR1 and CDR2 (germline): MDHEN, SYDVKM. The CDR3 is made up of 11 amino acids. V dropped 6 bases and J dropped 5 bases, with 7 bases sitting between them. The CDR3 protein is CASRLETEAFF. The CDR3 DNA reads TGTGCCAGCAGGCTGGAAACTGAAGCTTTCTTT.

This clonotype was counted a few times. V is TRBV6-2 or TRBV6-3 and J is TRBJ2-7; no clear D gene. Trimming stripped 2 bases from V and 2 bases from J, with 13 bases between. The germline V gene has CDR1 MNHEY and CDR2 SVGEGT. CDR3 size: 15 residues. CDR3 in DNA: TGTGCCAGCAGTTACGAGCGAGTTTGGCCCTACGAGCAGTACGTC. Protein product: CASSYERVWPYEQYV.

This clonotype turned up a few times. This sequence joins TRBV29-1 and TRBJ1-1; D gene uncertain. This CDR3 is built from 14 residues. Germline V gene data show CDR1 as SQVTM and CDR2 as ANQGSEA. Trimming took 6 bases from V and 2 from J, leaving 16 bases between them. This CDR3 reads CSVLREPGNTEAFF. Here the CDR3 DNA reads TGCAGCGTGCTCCGGGAGCCCGGTAACACTGAAGCTTTCTTT.

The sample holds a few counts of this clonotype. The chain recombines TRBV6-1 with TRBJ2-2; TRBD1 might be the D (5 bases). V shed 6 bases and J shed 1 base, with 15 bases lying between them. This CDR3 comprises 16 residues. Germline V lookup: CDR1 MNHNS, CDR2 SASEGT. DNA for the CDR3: TGTGCCAGCAGGTCCAGGGCCCCCCGGAACACCGGGGAGCTGTTTTTT. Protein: CASRSRAPRNTGELFF.

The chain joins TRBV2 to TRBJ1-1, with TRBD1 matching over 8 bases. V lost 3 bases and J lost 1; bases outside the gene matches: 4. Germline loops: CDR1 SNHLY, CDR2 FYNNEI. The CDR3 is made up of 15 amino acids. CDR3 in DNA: TGTGCCAGCAGTGACCCGGACAGGGCGAACACTGAAGCTTTCTTT. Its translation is CASSDPDRANTEAFF.

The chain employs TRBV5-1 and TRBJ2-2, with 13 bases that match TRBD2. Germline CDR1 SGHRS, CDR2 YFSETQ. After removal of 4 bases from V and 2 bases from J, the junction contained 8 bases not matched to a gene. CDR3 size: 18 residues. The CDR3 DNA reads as TGCGCCAGCAGCCGCTGGGGACTAGCGGGGAGAAACACCGGGGAGCTGTTTTTT. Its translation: CASSRWGLAGRNTGELFF.

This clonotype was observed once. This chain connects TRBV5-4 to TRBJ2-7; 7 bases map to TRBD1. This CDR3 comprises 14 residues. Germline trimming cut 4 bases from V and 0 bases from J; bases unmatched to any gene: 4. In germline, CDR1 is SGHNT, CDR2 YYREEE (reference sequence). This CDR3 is CASSLTGDSYEQYF. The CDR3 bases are TGTGCCAGCAGCCTAACAGGGGACTCCTACGAGCAGTACTTC.

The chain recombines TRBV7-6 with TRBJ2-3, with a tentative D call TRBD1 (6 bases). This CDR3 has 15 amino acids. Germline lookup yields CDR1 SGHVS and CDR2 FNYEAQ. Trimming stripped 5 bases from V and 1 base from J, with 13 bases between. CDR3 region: CASSHTGMGTDTQYF. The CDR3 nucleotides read TGTGCCAGCAGCCACACAGGGATGGGCACAGATACGCAGTATTTT.

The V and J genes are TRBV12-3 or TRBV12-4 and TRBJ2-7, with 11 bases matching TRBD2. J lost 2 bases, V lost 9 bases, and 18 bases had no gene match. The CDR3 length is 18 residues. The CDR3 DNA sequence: TGTGCCAGTTCCCGTCCCGCCGGGGGTAGCGGGAGGGCCTACGAGCAGTACTTC. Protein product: CASSRPAGGSGRAYEQYF.

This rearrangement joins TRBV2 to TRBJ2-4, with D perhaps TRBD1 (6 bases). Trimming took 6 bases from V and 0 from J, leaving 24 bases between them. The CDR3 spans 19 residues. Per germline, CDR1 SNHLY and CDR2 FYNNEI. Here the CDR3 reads CASRPRATNRVLAKNIQYF. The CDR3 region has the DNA TGTGCCAGCAGGCCCCGTGCCACCAACAGGGTTCTAGCCAAAAACATTCAGTACTTC.

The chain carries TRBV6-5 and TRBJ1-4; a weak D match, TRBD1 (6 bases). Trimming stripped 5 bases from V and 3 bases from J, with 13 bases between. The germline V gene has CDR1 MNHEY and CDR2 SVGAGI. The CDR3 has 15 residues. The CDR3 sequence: CASSLQGMPNEKLFF. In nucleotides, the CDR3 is TGTGCCAGCAGTCTACAGGGTATGCCTAATGAAAAACTGTTTTTT.

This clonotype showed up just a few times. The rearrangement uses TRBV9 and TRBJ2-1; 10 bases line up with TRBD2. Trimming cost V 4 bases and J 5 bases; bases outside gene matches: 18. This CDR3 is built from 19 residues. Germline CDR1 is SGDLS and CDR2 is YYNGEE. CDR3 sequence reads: CASSLLASGSYRVDNEQFF. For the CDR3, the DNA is TGTGCCAGCAGCCTTTTGGCTAGCGGGAGCTATAGAGTTGACAATGAGCAGTTCTTC.

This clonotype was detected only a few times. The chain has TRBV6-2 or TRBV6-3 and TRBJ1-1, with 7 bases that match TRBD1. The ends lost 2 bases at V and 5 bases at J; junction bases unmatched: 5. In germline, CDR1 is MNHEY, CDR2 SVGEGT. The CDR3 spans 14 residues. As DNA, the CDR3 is TGTGCCAGCAGTTACAACAGGGGAGGGACTGAAGCTTTCTTT. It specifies CASSYNRGGTEAFF.

CDR3 amino acids: CASSKVTSGAHGYTF. The CDR3 bases are TGTGCCAGCAGCAAAGTAACTTCAGGGGCGCATGGCTACACCTTC. The chain joins TRBV21-1 to TRBJ1-2; the D call of TRBD1 is as the table states it, not checked on the DNA. TRBV21-1 is marked as a pseudogene. This CDR3 contains 15 residues.

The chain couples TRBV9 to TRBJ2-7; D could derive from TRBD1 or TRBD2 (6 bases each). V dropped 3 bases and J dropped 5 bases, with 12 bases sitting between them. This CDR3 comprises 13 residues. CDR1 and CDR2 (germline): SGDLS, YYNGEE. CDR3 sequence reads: CASSAGGGNEQYF. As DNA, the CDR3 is TGTGCCAGCAGCGCAGGAGGGGGGAACGAGCAGTACTTC.

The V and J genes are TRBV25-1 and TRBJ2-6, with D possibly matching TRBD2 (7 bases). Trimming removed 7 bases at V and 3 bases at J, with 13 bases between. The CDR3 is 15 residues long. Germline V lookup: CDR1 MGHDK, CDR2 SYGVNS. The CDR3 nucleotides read TGTGCCAGCATGGGGGGGGCTATTGGGGCCAACGTCCTGACTTTC. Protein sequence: CASMGGAIGANVLTF.

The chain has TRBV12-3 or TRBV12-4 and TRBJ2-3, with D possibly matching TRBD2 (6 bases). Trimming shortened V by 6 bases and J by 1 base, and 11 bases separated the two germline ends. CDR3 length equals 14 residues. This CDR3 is CASRPTGGTDTQYF. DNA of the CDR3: TGTGCCAGCAGGCCCACGGGGGGCACAGATACGCAGTATTTT.

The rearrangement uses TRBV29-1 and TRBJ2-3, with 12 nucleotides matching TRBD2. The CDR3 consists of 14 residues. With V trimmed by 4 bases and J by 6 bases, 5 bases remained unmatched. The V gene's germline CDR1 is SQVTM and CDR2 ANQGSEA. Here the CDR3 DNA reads TGCAGCGTTGGAATAGGACTAGCGGGGGATACGCAGTATTTT. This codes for CSVGIGLAGDTQYF.

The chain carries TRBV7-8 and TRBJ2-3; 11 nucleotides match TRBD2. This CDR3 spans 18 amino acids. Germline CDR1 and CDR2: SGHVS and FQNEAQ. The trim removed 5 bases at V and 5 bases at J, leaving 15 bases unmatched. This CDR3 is CASSPGGLAGGVGDTQYF. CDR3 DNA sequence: TGTGCCAGCAGCCCCGGGGGGCTAGCGGGAGGTGTTGGAGATACGCAGTATTTT.

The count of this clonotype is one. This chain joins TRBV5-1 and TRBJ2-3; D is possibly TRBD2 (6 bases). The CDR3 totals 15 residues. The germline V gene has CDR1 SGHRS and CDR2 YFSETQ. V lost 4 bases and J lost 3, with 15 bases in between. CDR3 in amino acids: CASSGGSGVTDTQYF. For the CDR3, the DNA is TGCGCCAGCAGCGGGGGTTCGGGGGTGACAGATACGCAGTATTTT.

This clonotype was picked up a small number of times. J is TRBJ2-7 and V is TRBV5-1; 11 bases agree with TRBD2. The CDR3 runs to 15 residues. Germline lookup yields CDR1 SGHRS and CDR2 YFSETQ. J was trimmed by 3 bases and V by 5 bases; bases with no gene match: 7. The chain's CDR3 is CASREYGTSGYEQYF. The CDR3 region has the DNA TGCGCCAGCAGGGAATACGGGACTAGCGGCTACGAGCAGTACTTC.

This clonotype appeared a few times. The CDR3 region is CASSRDGTSGTDTQYF. CDR3 nucleotide sequence: TGCGCCAGCAGCCGCGATGGGACTAGCGGGACAGATACGCAGTATTTT. The rearrangement joins TRBV5-1 to TRBJ2-3, with 12 positions matching TRBD2. The CDR3 is 16 residues long. The junction had 6 bases not matched to a gene; V was cut back by 4 bases and J by 3 bases. Looked up from germline, CDR1 is SGHRS and CDR2 is YFSETQ.

CDR3 region: CASSSGHIYGYTF. As DNA, the CDR3 is TGTGCCAGCAGCTCCGGACATATCTATGGCTACACCTTC. This rearrangement joins TRBV7-9 to TRBJ1-2; weak D call: TRBD1 (5 bases). The CDR3 runs to 13 residues. Trimming shortened V by 4 bases and J by 4 bases, and 10 bases separated the two germline ends. The V gene's germline CDR1 is SEHNR and CDR2 FQNEAQ (reference sequence).

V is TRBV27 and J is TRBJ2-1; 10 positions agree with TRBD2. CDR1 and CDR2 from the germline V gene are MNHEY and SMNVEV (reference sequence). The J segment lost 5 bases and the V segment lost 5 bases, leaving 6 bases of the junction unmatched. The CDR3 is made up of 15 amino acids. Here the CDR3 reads CASSPLAGDNNEQFF. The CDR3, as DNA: TGTGCCAGCAGTCCTCTAGCGGGAGATAACAATGAGCAGTTCTTC.

The CDR3 reads CASSQDAQGREAFF. The CDR3 DNA reads as TGCGCCAGCAGCCAAGATGCCCAGGGCCGTGAAGCTTTCTTT. This chain connects TRBV4-1 to TRBJ1-1; D perhaps matches TRBD1 (5 bases). The length of the CDR3 is 14 residues. Germline CDR1 reads MGHRA; CDR2 reads YSYEKL. Trimming took off 0 bases at V and 7 bases at J, with 12 bases between the two ends.

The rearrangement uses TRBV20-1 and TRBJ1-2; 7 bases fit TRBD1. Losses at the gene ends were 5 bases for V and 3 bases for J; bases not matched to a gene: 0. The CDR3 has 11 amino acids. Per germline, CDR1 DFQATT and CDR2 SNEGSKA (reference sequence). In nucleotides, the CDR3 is TGCAGTGCTCAGGGGGACTATGGCTACACCTTC. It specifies CSAQGDYGYTF.

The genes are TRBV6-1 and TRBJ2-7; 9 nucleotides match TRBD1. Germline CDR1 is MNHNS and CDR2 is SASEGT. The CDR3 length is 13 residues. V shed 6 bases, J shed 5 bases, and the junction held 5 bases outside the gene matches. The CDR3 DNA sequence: TGTGCCAGCAGGGACAGGGGTTGGAACGAGCAGTACTTC. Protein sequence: CASRDRGWNEQYF.